This entry is about one T cell receptor beta chain. The target antigen is unknown. Trimming took 3 bases from V and 7 from J; bases not matched to a gene: 8. CDR3 length: 15 amino acids. Germline V gene sequence: CDR1 SGDLS, CDR2 YYNGEE. The sample comes from a study of early T cells in non-severe SARS-CoV-2 infection. Study information: Sequencing of unsorted whole blood was done on bulk RNA, leaving chains unpaired.

Study-level points and caveats: VDJdb matching skewed toward anti-spike CD8 responses, missing private and CD4 specificities.

cDNA molecules, individually, were tagged with unique molecular identifiers. TCRdb reprocessed the 5' RACE reads with MiXCR, giving one entry per CDR3 protein. This sample yields about 80,000 distinct CDR3 sequences, of which 9.5% to 15% are seen a single time; roughly a sixth belongs to the top ten. V usage is TRBV9 and J usage is TRBJ2-1, with TRBD2 identical over 9 bases. The receptor comes from an adult who was a healthcare worker with PCR-confirmed SARS-CoV-2 infection or an uninfected control (not recorded which). The donor label of this sample is uncertain. The sequences come from whole blood, collected at baseline. CDR3 sequence: CASSGTSGSRNEQFF. Here the CDR3 DNA reads TGTGCCAGCAGCGGAACTAGCGGGTCTAGGAATGAGCAGTTCTTC.